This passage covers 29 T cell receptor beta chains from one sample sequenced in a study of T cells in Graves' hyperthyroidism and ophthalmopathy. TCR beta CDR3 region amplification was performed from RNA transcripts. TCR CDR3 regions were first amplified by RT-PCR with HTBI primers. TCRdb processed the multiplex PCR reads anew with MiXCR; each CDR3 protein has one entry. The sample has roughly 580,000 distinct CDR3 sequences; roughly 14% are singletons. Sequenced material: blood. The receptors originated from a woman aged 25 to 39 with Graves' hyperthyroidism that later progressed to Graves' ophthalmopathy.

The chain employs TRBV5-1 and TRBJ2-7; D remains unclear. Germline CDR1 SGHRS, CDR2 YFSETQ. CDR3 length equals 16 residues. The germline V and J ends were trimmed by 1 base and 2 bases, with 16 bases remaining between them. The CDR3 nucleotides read TGCGCCAGCAGCTTGTTCCCCGAGAAGGGCGCCTACGAGCAGTACTTC. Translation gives CASSLFPEKGAYEQYF.

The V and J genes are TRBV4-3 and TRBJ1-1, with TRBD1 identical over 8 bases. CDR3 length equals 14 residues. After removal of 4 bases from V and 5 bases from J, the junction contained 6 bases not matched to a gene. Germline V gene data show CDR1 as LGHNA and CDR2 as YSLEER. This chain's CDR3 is CASSLQGVETEAFF. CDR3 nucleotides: TGCGCCAGCAGCCTACAGGGGGTAGAAACTGAAGCTTTCTTT.

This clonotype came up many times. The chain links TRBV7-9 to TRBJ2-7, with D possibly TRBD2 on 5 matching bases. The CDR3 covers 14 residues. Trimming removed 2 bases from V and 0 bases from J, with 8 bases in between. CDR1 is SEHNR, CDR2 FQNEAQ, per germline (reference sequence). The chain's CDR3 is CASSLSGFSYEQYF. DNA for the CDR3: TGTGCCAGCAGCTTAAGCGGATTCTCCTACGAGCAGTACTTC.

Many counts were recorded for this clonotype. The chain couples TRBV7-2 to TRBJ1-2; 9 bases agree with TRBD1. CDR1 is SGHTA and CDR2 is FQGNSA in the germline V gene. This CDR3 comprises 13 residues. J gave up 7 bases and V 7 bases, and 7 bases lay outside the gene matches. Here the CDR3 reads CASNRDRAGGYTF. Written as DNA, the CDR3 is TGTGCCAGCAACCGGGACAGGGCAGGTGGCTACACCTTC.

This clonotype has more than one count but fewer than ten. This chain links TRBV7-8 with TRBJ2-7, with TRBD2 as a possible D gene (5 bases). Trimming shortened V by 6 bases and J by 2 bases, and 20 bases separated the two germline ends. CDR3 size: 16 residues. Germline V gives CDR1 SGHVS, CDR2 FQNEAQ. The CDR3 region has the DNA TGTGCCAGCAGAAGACCGGGAACTCTGAGGGCCTACGAGCAGTACTTC. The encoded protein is CASRRPGTLRAYEQYF.

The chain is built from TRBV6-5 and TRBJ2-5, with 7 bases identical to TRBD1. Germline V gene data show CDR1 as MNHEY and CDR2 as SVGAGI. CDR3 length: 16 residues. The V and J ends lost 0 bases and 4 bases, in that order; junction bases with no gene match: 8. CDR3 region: CASSYSFTGEGETQYF. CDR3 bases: TGTGCCAGCAGTTACTCGTTTACAGGGGAAGGAGAGACCCAGTACTTC.

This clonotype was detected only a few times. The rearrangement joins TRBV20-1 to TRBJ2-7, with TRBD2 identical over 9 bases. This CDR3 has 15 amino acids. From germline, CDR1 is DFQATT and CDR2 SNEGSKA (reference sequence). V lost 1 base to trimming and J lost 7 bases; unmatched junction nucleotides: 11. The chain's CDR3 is CSARGPLAGEEEQYF. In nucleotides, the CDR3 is TGCAGTGCTAGAGGGCCGTTAGCGGGAGAGGAGGAGCAGTACTTC.

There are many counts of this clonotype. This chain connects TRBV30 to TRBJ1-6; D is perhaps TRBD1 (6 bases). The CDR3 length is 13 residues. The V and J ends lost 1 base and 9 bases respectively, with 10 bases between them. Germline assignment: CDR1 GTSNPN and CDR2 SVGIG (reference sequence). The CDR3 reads CAWSAGAGSPLHF. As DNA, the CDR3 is TGTGCCTGGAGTGCGGGGGCTGGTTCACCCCTCCACTTT.

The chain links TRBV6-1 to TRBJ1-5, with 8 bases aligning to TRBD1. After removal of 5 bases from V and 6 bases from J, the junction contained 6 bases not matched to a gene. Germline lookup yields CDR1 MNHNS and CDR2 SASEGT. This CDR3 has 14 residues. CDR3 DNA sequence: TGTGCCAGCAGTCCTGGACAGGGCCCTCAGCCCCAGCATTTT. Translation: CASSPGQGPQPQHF.

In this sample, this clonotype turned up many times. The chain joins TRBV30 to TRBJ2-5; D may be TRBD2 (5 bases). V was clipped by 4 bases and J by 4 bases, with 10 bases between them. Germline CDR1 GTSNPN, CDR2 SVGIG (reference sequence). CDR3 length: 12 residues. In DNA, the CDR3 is TGTGCCTGGAAAGGACTGGCAGAGACCCAGTACTTC. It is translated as CAWKGLAETQYF. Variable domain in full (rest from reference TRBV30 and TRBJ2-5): SQTIHQWPATLVQPVGSPLSLECTVEGTSNPNLYWYRQAAGRGLQLLFYSVGIGQISSEVPQNLSASRPQDRQFILSSKKLLLSDSGFYLCAWKGLAETQYFGPGTRLLVL.

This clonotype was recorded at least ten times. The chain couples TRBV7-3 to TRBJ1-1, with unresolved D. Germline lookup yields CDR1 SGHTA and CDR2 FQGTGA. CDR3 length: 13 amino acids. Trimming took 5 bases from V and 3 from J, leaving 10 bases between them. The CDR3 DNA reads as TGTGCCAGCAGCCCCCGCCAGTACACTGAAGCTTTCTTT. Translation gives CASSPRQYTEAFF.

The chain's CDR3 is CASSITGRTEAFF. DNA of the CDR3: TGTGCCAGTAGTATTACAGGGAGGACTGAAGCTTTCTTT. The rearrangement joins TRBV19 to TRBJ1-1, with a possible D match to TRBD1 (6 bases). CDR1 is LNHDA, CDR2 SQIVND, per germline (reference sequence). The V gene lost 3 bases and the J gene lost 5 bases, with 10 bases spanning the gap. The CDR3 has 13 residues.

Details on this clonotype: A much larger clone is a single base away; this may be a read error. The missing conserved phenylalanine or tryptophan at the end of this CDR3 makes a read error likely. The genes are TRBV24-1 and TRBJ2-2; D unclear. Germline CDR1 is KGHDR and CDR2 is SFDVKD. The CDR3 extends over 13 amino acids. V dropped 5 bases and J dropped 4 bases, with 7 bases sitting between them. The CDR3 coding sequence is TGTGCCACCAGTGTCGACCCCACCGGGGAGCTGTTTCTT. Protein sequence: CATSVDPTGELFL.

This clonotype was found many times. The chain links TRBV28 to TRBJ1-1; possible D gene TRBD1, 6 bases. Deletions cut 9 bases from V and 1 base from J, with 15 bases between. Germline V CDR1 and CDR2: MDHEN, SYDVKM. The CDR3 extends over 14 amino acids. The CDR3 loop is CASLDGTKNTEAFF. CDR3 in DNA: TGTGCCAGTCTGGACGGGACAAAGAACACTGAAGCTTTCTTT.

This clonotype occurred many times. The CDR3 here is CASSAGSYTEAFF. CDR3 in DNA: TGTGCCAGCAGCGCCGGATCCTACACTGAAGCTTTCTTT. The V and J genes are TRBV7-9 and TRBJ1-1; no firm D call. The CDR3 loop spans 13 amino acids. CDR1 and CDR2 (germline): SEHNR, FQNEAQ (reference sequence). Trimming removed 5 bases from V and 3 bases from J, with 10 bases in between.

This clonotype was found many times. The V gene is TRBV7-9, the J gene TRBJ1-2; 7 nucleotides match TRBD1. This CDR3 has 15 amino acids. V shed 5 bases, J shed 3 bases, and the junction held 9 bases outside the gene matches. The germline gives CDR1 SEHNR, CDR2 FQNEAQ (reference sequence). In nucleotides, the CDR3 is TGTGCCAGCAGCCCGAGTGACAGGGCTTACTATGGCTACACCTTC. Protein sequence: CASSPSDRAYYGYTF. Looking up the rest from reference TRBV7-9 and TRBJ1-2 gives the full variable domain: DTGVSQNPRHKITKRGQNVTFRCDPISEHNRLYWYRQTLGQGPEFLTYFQNEAQLEKSRLLSDRFSAERPKGSFSTLEIQRTEQGDSAMYLCASSPSDRAYYGYTFGSGTRLTVV.

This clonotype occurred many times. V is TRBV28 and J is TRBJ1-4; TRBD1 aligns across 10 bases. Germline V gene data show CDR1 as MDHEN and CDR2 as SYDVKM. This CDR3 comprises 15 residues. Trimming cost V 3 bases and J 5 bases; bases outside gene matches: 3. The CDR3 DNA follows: TGTGCCAGCAGTTTTGTGGGACAGGGGAATGAAAAACTGTTTTTT. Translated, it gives CASSFVGQGNEKLFF.

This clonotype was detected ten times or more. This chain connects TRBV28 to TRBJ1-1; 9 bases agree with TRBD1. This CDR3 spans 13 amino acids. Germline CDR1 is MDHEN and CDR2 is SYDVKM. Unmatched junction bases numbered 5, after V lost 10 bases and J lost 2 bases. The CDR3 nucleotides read TGTGCCAATCGACAGGGGGTTAACACTGAAGCTTTCTTT. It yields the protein CANRQGVNTEAFF.

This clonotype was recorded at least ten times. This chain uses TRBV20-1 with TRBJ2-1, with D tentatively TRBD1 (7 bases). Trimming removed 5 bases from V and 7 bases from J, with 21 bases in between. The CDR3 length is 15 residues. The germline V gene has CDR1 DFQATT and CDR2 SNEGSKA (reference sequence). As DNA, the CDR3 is TGCAGTGCTTTTCCACCCGACAGGGCGGGGAATGAGCAGTTCTTC. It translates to CSAFPPDRAGNEQFF.

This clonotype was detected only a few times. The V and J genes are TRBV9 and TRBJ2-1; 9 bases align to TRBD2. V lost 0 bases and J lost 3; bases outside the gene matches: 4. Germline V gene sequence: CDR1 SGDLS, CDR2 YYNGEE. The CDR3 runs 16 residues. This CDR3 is CASSVGIAGVYNEQFF. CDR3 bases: TGTGCCAGCAGCGTAGGGATAGCGGGAGTCTACAATGAGCAGTTCTTC. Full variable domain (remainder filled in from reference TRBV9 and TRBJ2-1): DSGVTQTPKHLITATGQRVTLRCSPRSGDLSVYWYQQSLDQGLQFLIQYYNGEERAKGNILERFSAQQFPDLHSELNLSSLELGDSALYFCASSVGIAGVYNEQFFGPGTRLTVL.

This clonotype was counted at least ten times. For the CDR3, the DNA is TGTGCCAGCAGCGGGAGTGGACGAGAGACCCAGTACTTC. Protein: CASSGSGRETQYF. The chain is built from TRBV14 and TRBJ2-5; tentatively, D is TRBD2 (5 bases). Trimming removed 5 bases at V and 4 bases at J, with 11 bases between. The germline gives CDR1 SGHDN, CDR2 FVKESK. The CDR3 is made up of 13 amino acids.

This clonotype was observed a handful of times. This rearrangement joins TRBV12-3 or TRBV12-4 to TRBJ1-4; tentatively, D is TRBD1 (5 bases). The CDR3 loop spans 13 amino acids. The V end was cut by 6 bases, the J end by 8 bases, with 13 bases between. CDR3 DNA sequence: TGTGCCAGCAGGGGGGGGTCATTGGAAAAACTGTTTTTT. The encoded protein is CASRGGSLEKLFF.

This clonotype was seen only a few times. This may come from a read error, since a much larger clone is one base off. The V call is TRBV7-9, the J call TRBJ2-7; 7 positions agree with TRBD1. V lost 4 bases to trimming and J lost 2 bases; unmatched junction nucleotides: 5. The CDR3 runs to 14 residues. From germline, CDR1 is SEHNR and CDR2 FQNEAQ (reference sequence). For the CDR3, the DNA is TGTGCCAGCAGCTCCGGGACAGAGGCCTACGAGCAGTACTTC. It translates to CASSSGTEAYEQYF.

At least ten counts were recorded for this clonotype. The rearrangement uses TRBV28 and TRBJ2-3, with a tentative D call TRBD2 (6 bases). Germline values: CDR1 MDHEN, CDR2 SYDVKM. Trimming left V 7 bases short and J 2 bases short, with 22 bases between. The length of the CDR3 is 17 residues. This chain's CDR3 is CASTFRMGREVTDTQYF. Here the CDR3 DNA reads TGTGCCAGCACCTTTAGAATGGGGCGGGAAGTCACAGATACGCAGTATTTT.

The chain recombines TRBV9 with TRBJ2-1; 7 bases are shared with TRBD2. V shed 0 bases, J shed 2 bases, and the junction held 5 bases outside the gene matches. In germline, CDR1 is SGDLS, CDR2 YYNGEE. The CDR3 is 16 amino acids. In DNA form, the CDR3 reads TGTGCCAGCAGCGTAGAGTCGGGAGGCGCCTACAATGAGCAGTTCTTC. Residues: CASSVESGGAYNEQFF.

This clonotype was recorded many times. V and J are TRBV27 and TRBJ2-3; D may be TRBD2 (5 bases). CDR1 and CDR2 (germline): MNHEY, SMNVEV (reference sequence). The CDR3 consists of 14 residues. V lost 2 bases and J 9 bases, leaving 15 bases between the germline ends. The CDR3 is CASSLRLLGRTQYF. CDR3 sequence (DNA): TGTGCCAGCAGTTTACGACTACTTGGACGGACGCAGTATTTT.

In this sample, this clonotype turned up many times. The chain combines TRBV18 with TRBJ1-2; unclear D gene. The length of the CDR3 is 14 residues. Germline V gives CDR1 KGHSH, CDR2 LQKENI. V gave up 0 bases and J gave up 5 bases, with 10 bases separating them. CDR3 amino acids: CASSPPSSPYGYTF. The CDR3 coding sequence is TGTGCCAGCTCACCACCCTCGTCCCCTTATGGCTACACCTTC.

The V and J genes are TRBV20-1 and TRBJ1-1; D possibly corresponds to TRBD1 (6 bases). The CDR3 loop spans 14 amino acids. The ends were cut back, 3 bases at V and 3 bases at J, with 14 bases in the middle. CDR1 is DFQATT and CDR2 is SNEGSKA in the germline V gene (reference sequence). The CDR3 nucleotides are TGCAGTGCTAGCGGGGCCGGGACATACACTGAAGCTTTCTTT. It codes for CSASGAGTYTEAFF.

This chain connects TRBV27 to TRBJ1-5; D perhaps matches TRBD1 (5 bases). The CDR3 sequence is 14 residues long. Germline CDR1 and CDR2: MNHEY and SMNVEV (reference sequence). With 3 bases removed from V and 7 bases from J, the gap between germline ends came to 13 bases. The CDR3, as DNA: TGTGCCAGCAGTTTGCCAGGGCCCCACCAGCCCCAGCATTTT. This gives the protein CASSLPGPHQPQHF.